Here is one T cell receptor (beta chain) with its context. Its specificity is not known. The sample belongs to a study of shared clonotypes between healthy human individuals. About the study: With ages of 18 to 49, the donors were a couple of women and a few men. Study-wide points: Apart from blood, nothing was sampled; tissue repertoires likely differ. In having few donors, the study represented limited genetic and exposure-history diversity.

Donors were healthy HIV-negative adults without recently reported acute infections or vaccinations. V lost 1 base and J lost 10, with 10 bases in between. Germline V gene data show CDR1 as MGHRA and CDR2 as YSYEKL. This CDR3 contains 13 residues. Clones were read by immunoSEQ multiplex PCR, and TCRdb kept only the in-frame ones, dropping some. The sample records some 350,000 clones, around two thirds being singletons. The chain combines TRBV4-1 with TRBJ1-4; D unresolved. The sample taken for sequencing was memory CD4+ T cells sorted from blood. Subset reported: CD45RA-negative fraction. This receptor was taken from a man aged 30-40 years in good health. The DNA for the CDR3 is TGCGCCAGCAGCCAAGCTTCTGGCGGAAAACTGTTTTTT. Amino acid sequence: CASSQASGGKLFF.